What follows is one T cell receptor (beta chain) and its context. The antigen is unknown. The same CDR3 is also encoded by other DNA sequences in this sample. This specimen comes from a study of shared clonotypes between healthy human individuals. Study at large: A donor's plate count was three for CD4 naive and three for CD4 memory; CD8 naive had two and CD8 memory one.

At deep level, the assay was performed. Only in-frame clones appear in the TCRdb table, and some are missing; sequencing was by immunoSEQ multiplex PCR. This table holds about 1.4 million clones, around 97% found once. CDR1 SNHLY and CDR2 FYNNEI come from the germline V gene. The ends were cut back, 3 bases at V and 2 bases at J, with 13 bases in the middle. The CDR3 sequence is 15 residues long. Study-level findings and limits: Incompleteness in sorted-subset sequencing, despite large depth, was shown by rarefaction.

This rearrangement joins TRBV2 to TRBJ2-5, with D tentatively TRBD1 (6 bases). The material sequenced was naive CD4+ T cells sorted from blood. This sample's subset: CD45RA+ positively selected. The sequence was obtained from a man under 40 in good health. DNA for the CDR3: TGTGCCAGCAGTGACAGGGGCGGTGGACAAGAGACCCAGTACTTC. Protein: CASSDRGGGQETQYF. The whole variable domain, filled in from reference TRBV2 and TRBJ2-5, reads EPEVTQTPSHQVTQMGQEVILRCVPISNHLYFYWYRQILGQKVEFLVSFYNNEISEKSEIFDDQFSVERPDGSNFTLKIRSTKLEDSAMYFCASSDRGGGQETQYFGPGTRLLVL.